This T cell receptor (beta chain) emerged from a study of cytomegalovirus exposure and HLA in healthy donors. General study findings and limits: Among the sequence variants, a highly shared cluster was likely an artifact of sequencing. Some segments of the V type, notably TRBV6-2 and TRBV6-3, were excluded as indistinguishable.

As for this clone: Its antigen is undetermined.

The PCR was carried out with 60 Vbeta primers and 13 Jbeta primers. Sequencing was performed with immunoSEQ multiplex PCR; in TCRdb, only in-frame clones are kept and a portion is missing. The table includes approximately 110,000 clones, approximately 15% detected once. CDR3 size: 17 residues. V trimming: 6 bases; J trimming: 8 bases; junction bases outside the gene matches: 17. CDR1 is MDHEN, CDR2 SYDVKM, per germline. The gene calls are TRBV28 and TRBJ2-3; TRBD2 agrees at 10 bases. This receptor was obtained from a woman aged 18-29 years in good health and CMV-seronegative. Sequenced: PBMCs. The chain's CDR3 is CASSPLSTALAGSTQYF. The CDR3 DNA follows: TGTGCCAGCAGCCCTCTCTCGACCGCACTAGCGGGGAGTACGCAGTATTTT.